This TCR beta chain was profiled in a study of OX40 agonist ivuxolimab in advanced cancers. The germline CDR1 and CDR2 sequences are SGDLS and YYNGEE. The V end lost 3 bases, the J end lost 4 bases, and 16 bases lay between the germline ends. This CDR3 spans 15 amino acids. Measured with immunoSEQ multiplex PCR; TCRdb has only the in-frame clones, and not every one. The data hold around 34,000 clones, with around nine tenths observed a single time. This clone came up a few times. V is TRBV9 and J is TRBJ2-5; D could derive from TRBD1 or TRBD2 (5 bases each). The source material was CD4+ or CD8+ T cells sorted from blood, sampled in a trial of the OX40 agonist ivuxolimab. The receptor was isolated from an adult with an advanced solid tumor such as melanoma, head and neck, liver or kidney cancer. CDR3 DNA sequence: TGTGCCAGCAGCGCGGGGCAGGTGGTGCCAGAGACCCAGTACTTC. It yields the protein CASSAGQVVPETQYF.